The TCR beta chain described here comes from a study of CD8 T cells in Susac syndrome. This clonotype was counted between two and nine times. TCR beta was sequenced from blood CD8+ and CD4+ T cells. V lost 4 bases to trimming and J lost 6 bases, with 22 bases between them. CDR3 length equals 15 residues. Germline lookup yields CDR1 DFQATT and CDR2 SNEGSKA (reference sequence). A quantity of about 0.5 to 1 ug RNA underwent reverse transcription using random hexamers. An immunoSEQ multiplex PCR generated amplified TCR beta CDR3 products spanning 54 Vbeta and 13 Jbeta. TCRdb re-called the immunoSEQ multiplex PCR reads with MiXCR, one entry per CDR3 protein. The profile covers fewer than 300,000 distinct CDR3 sequences, with roughly 84% appearing a single time and approximately 0.11% taken by the ten largest.

Material for sequencing was CD8+ T cells from PBMCs. The TCR comes from a human donor with multiple sclerosis. The chain links TRBV20-1 to TRBJ2-7, with a weak D call TRBD1 (5 bases). The DNA for the CDR3 is TGCAGTGCTACCTCTTCCTATTGGACATATGGCGAGCAGTACTTC. This encodes CSATSSYWTYGEQYF.